This T cell receptor (beta chain) derives from a study of shared clonotypes between healthy human individuals. The naive CD8 subset, CD45RO-negative cells positively selected for CCR7, excluded terminally differentiated effector memory CD45RA+ cells. TCRdb's table, derived via immunoSEQ multiplex PCR, lists solely in-frame clones and lacks some. This sample has about 2.1 million clones, with about 94% found just once. Germline CDR1 SQVTM, CDR2 ANQGSEA. The ends were cut back, 7 bases at V and 0 bases at J, with 12 bases in the middle. The CDR3 consists of 13 residues. The chain joins TRBV29-1 to TRBJ1-2; D gene uncertain. The specimen was naive CD8+ T cells from PBMCs. The TCR comes from a man between 18 and 29 years old in good health. Some clones in this sample may be carry-over from other donors' samples. CDR3 region: CSGLTRANYGYTF. CDR3 nucleotide sequence: TGCAGCGGCTTGACACGGGCTAACTATGGCTACACCTTC.